Shown below are 29 T cell receptor beta chains from a single sample sequenced in a study of radiation and T cells in renal cell carcinoma. Method: immunoSEQ multiplex PCR; TCRdb's copy keeps in-frame clones and lacks some. The sample carries 50,000 to 70,000 clones, around three quarters recorded once. The sample's time point: blood 4 weeks post-SBRT, at nephrectomy. Treatment here: 15 Gy SBRT to primary tumor, nephrectomy 4 weeks later. The sample was blood, taken from a patient whose treatment included radiotherapy and nephrectomy. Receptor source: a man aged 60 to 69 with renal cell carcinoma.

The chain employs TRBV6-5 and TRBJ1-1; D perhaps matches TRBD1 (5 bases). V lost 5 bases and J 1 base, leaving 8 bases between the germline ends. CDR1 and CDR2 from the germline V gene are MNHEY and SVGAGI. CDR3 size: 13 residues. DNA for the CDR3: TGTGCCAGCAGTGAGGACACGAACACTGAAGCTTTCTTT. As protein: CASSEDTNTEAFF.

CDR3 coding DNA: TGTGCCAGTAGTATAGGGGAACAGGGTTTGATCACCGGGGAGCTGTTTTTT. Its translation is CASSIGEQGLITGELFF. The chain recombines TRBV19 with TRBJ2-2; D may be TRBD1 (6 bases). V gave up 1 base and J gave up 4 bases, with 16 bases separating them. The V gene's germline CDR1 is LNHDA and CDR2 SQIVND (reference sequence). This CDR3 contains 17 residues. Using reference TRBV19 and TRBJ2-2 for the parts outside the CDR3, the full variable domain is DGGITQSPKYLFRKEGQNVTLSCEQNLNHDAMYWYRQDPGQGLRLIYYSQIVNDFQKGDIAEGYSVSREKKESFPLTVTSAQKNPTAFYLCASSIGEQGLITGELFFGEGSRLTVL.

The V call is TRBV6-4, the J call TRBJ2-1; a possible D gene is TRBD2 (6 bases). Germline V gene sequence: CDR1 MRHNA, CDR2 SNTAGT. Trimming shortened V by 6 bases and J by 8 bases, and 20 bases separated the two germline ends. The CDR3 totals 15 residues. CDR3 region: CASSPEYGSKDEQFF. The CDR3 DNA follows: TGTGCCAGCAGCCCCGAATACGGGAGTAAGGATGAGCAGTTCTTC.

The chain joins TRBV6-5 to TRBJ2-7; 9 nucleotides line up with TRBD2. CDR3 size: 15 residues. Germline CDR1 is MNHEY and CDR2 is SVGAGI. Trimming removed 6 bases from V and 0 bases from J; junction bases left unmatched: 6. This chain's CDR3 is CASRPSGDGSYEQYF. CDR3 DNA sequence: TGTGCCAGCAGACCTAGCGGGGACGGCTCCTACGAGCAGTACTTC.

The chain has TRBV25-1 and TRBJ2-4; 9 bases align to TRBD2. The length of the CDR3 is 15 residues. Germline V CDR1 and CDR2: MGHDK, SYGVNS. V was pared by 2 bases and J by 7 bases, with 6 bases of the junction left unmatched. The CDR3 is CASSEGPGLANIQYF. CDR3 coding DNA: TGTGCCAGCAGTGAAGGTCCCGGACTAGCGAACATTCAGTACTTC.

In its sample, this clone was seen a few times. V is TRBV6-1 and J is TRBJ1-4; D not certain. Germline-derived CDR1 and CDR2 are MNHNS and SASEGT. The CDR3 is made up of 13 amino acids. V shed 4 bases and J shed 10 bases, with 13 bases lying between them. CDR3: CASSAGRDGKLFF. CDR3 nucleotide sequence: TGTGCCAGCAGTGCAGGAAGAGATGGAAAACTGTTTTTT.

This chain links TRBV19 with TRBJ1-2; D is possibly TRBD1 (5 bases). With 6 bases removed from V and 5 bases from J, the gap between germline ends came to 10 bases. Germline assignment: CDR1 LNHDA and CDR2 SQIVND (reference sequence). The CDR3 sequence is 12 residues long. Here the CDR3 DNA reads TGTGCCAGTAGGGGTGACAGTTATGGCTACACCTTC. Residues: CASRGDSYGYTF.

This clone has only a few counts. The rearrangement uses TRBV6-1 and TRBJ2-2; TRBD1 matches 8 bases. CDR3 length equals 15 residues. The junction had 5 bases not matched to a gene; V was cut back by 4 bases and J by 4 bases. In germline, CDR1 is MNHNS, CDR2 SASEGT. The chain's CDR3 is CASSVGQGPTGELFF. DNA for the CDR3: TGTGCCAGCAGTGTAGGACAGGGTCCCACCGGGGAGCTGTTTTTT.

For the CDR3, the DNA is TGTGCCAGCAGTTTTCGCCCCACAAGGGACTATAATTCACCCCTCCACTTT. Translation: CASSFRPTRDYNSPLHF. The gene calls are TRBV27 and TRBJ1-6; D is unresolved. Trimming removed 3 bases at V and 3 bases at J, with 15 bases between. This CDR3 is 17 amino acids long. The germline gives CDR1 MNHEY, CDR2 SMNVEV (reference sequence).

The gene calls are TRBV19 and TRBJ2-3, with 9 bases fitting TRBD2. Germline V gene lookup returns CDR1 LNHDA and CDR2 SQIVND (reference sequence). CDR3 length: 16 amino acids. V lost 5 bases, J lost 4 bases, and 10 bases stayed unmatched. The CDR3 DNA is TGTGCCAGTAGTTTGACTAGCGGAGGGGTCGCAGATACGCAGTATTTT. Translating gives CASSLTSGGVADTQYF.

This clone was observed a few times. J is TRBJ2-6 and V is TRBV13; D is possibly TRBD2 (5 bases). Trimming took off 4 bases at V and 0 bases at J, with 10 bases between the two ends. The CDR3 has 16 amino acids. Germline V gene lookup returns CDR1 PRHDT and CDR2 FYEKMQ (reference sequence). CDR3 residues: CASSSGLYSGANVLTF. CDR3 bases: TGTGCCAGCAGCTCCGGACTCTACTCTGGGGCCAACGTCCTGACTTTC.

Only one count was recorded for this clone. The J gene is TRBJ2-1, the V gene TRBV5-1; 10 bases agree with TRBD2. CDR3 length equals 16 residues. J was trimmed by 8 bases and V by 1 base; bases with no gene match: 9. Germline lookup yields CDR1 SGHRS and CDR2 YFSETQ. CDR3 in DNA: TGCGCCAGCAGCTTGACGTTAGCGGGGGGCGGGGATGAGCAGTTCTTC. This codes for CASSLTLAGGGDEQFF.

The chain couples TRBV19 to TRBJ2-5; D is possibly TRBD2 (6 bases). This CDR3 has 15 residues. Germline V gene sequence: CDR1 LNHDA, CDR2 SQIVND (reference sequence). Trimming stripped 1 base from V and 2 bases from J, with 11 bases between. CDR3 protein: CASSIGGSGQETQYF. The CDR3 DNA follows: TGTGCCAGTAGTATAGGGGGTAGCGGACAAGAGACCCAGTACTTC.

This sequence joins TRBV2 and TRBJ2-7; 7 positions agree with TRBD1. The CDR3 runs to 17 residues. Losses at the gene ends were 5 bases for V and 0 bases for J; bases not matched to a gene: 13. Germline values: CDR1 SNHLY, CDR2 FYNNEI. CDR3: CASSSGTATNFSYEQYF. Written as DNA, the CDR3 is TGTGCCAGCAGTTCCGGGACAGCGACAAACTTCTCCTACGAGCAGTACTTC.

In this sample, this clone turned up once. The chain is built from TRBV28 and TRBJ2-5; D not resolved. CDR1 and CDR2 from the germline V gene are MDHEN and SYDVKM. Trimming shortened V by 3 bases and J by 5 bases, and 7 bases separated the two germline ends. This CDR3 contains 12 residues. The CDR3: CASSLSAETQYF. In DNA form, the CDR3 reads TGTGCCAGCAGTTTGTCGGCGGAGACCCAGTACTTC.

This sequence joins TRBV7-9 and TRBJ2-5; either TRBD1 or TRBD2 may supply D (6 bases each). Germline V CDR1 and CDR2: SEHNR, FQNEAQ (reference sequence). This CDR3 contains 13 residues. The CDR3 DNA sequence: TGTGCTTATTACCCCCCGGGGGCAGAGACCCAGTACTTC. Amino acid sequence: CAYYPPGAETQYF.

Only one count was recorded for this clone. CDR3 region: CASSPGQGFYEQYF. Written as DNA, the CDR3 is TGTGCCAGCAGCCCGGGACAGGGGTTCTACGAGCAGTACTTC. The chain is built from TRBV6-5 and TRBJ2-7; 10 nucleotides match TRBD1. Trimming at V came to 6 bases and at J to 3 bases, leaving 5 bases not matched to a gene. This CDR3 contains 14 residues. Germline assignment: CDR1 MNHEY and CDR2 SVGAGI.

J is TRBJ1-5 and V is TRBV2, with D possibly matching TRBD1 (5 bases). CDR1 is SNHLY, CDR2 FYNNEI, per germline. This CDR3 spans 15 amino acids. With 7 bases removed from V and 3 bases from J, the gap between germline ends came to 16 bases. The CDR3 DNA is TGTGCCAGCAAAAGGGGAATGGGCCCCAATCAGCCCCAGCATTTT. Amino acid sequence: CASKRGMGPNQPQHF.

This chain links TRBV7-9 with TRBJ1-1, with TRBD1 matching 7 bases. J gave up 4 bases and V 3 bases, and 2 bases lay outside the gene matches. Germline-derived CDR1 and CDR2 are SEHNR and FQNEAQ (reference sequence). This CDR3 has 13 amino acids. The CDR3: CASSFDRATEAFF. The CDR3 DNA sequence: TGTGCCAGCAGCTTTGACAGGGCCACTGAAGCTTTCTTT. Together with reference TRBV7-9 and TRBJ1-1, the CDR3 gives the full variable domain: DTGVSQNPRHKITKRGQNVTFRCDPISEHNRLYWYRQTLGQGPEFLTYFQNEAQLEKSRLLSDRFSAERPKGSFSTLEIQRTEQGDSAMYLCASSFDRATEAFFGQGTRLTVV.

In its sample, this clone was seen once. This rearrangement joins TRBV7-9 to TRBJ2-5, with D perhaps TRBD1 (6 bases). The germline gives CDR1 SEHNR, CDR2 FQNEAQ (reference sequence). V lost 4 bases, J lost 1 base, and 13 bases lay in between. This CDR3 is built from 15 residues. The DNA for the CDR3 is TGTGCCAGCAGCTCCACCCGGGACACCCAAGAGACCCAGTACTTC. Its protein product is CASSSTRDTQETQYF.

The chain is built from TRBV7-9 and TRBJ1-2, with a weak D call TRBD1 (6 bases). The CDR3 is made up of 13 amino acids. V lost 4 bases, J lost 1 base, and 7 bases lay in between. Germline V lookup: CDR1 SEHNR, CDR2 FQNEAQ (reference sequence). CDR3 in amino acids: CASSSDSNYGYTF. The CDR3 DNA is TGTGCCAGCAGCTCGGACAGTAACTATGGCTACACCTTC.

The rearrangement links TRBV5-1 to TRBJ1-4; 8 bases map to TRBD1. CDR1 is SGHRS and CDR2 is YFSETQ in the germline V gene. Trimming took 4 bases from V and 2 from J; bases not matched to a gene: 4. The CDR3 spans 15 residues. The CDR3 reads CASSPQGATNEKLFF. CDR3 sequence (DNA): TGCGCCAGCAGCCCTCAGGGGGCCACTAATGAAAAACTGTTTTTT. Together with reference TRBV5-1 and TRBJ1-4, the CDR3 gives the full variable domain: KAGVTQTPRYLIKTRGQQVTLSCSPISGHRSVSWYQQTPGQGLQFLFEYFSETQRNKGNFPGRFSGRQFSNSRSEMNVSTLELGDSALYLCASSPQGATNEKLFFGSGTQLSVL.

V usage is TRBV4-2 and J usage is TRBJ1-4; a possible D gene is TRBD1 (5 bases). The ends were cut back, 5 bases at V and 8 bases at J, with 18 bases in the middle. The germline CDR1 and CDR2 sequences are LGHNA and YNFKEQ. CDR3 length: 15 residues. CDR3 sequence (DNA): TGTGCCAGCAGCGCATCCGGGACTGAGGTCGAAAAACTGTTTTTT. This translates into CASSASGTEVEKLFF.

The chain couples TRBV6-5 to TRBJ2-1; no clear D gene. The germline V gene has CDR1 MNHEY and CDR2 SVGAGI. The CDR3 runs to 14 residues. Trimming cost V 5 bases and J 6 bases, with 14 bases left between them. The CDR3 sequence is CASSGPPLGNEQFF. The CDR3 bases are TGTGCCAGCAGTGGACCCCCTCTGGGCAATGAGCAGTTCTTC.

The V gene is TRBV11-3, the J gene TRBJ2-5; no definite D call. This CDR3 spans 11 amino acids. Per germline, CDR1 SGHNT and CDR2 YENEEA. V lost 6 bases, J lost 5 bases, and 7 bases lay in between. DNA of the CDR3: TGTGCCAGCAGATCGGGTGAGACCCAGTACTTC. As protein: CASRSGETQYF. Together with reference TRBV11-3 and TRBJ2-5, the CDR3 gives the full variable domain: EAGVVQSPRYKIIEKKQPVAFWCNPISGHNTLYWYLQNLGQGPELLIRYENEEAVDDSQLPKDRFSAERLKGVDSTLKIQPAELGDSAVYLCASRSGETQYFGPGTRLLVL.

This clone has only one observation. This chain uses TRBV27 with TRBJ2-7; D is unclear. This CDR3 comprises 14 residues. V was pared by 0 bases and J by 0 bases, with 6 bases between. The germline CDR1 and CDR2 sequences are MNHEY and SMNVEV (reference sequence). The CDR3 region has the DNA TGTGCCAGCAGTTTATCGGGCAGCTCCTACGAGCAGTACTTC. It yields the protein CASSLSGSSYEQYF.

This clone was seen once. The J gene is TRBJ1-1, the V gene TRBV6-5, with a possible D match to TRBD1 (5 bases). V shed 5 bases and J shed 4 bases, with 14 bases lying between them. There are 14 residues in the CDR3. CDR1 is MNHEY and CDR2 is SVGAGI in the germline V gene. The CDR3 DNA follows: TGTGCCAGCAGTAAGACAGTACTGGGCACTGAAGCTTTCTTT. Its translation: CASSKTVLGTEAFF.

The chain joins TRBV29-1 to TRBJ1-1; TRBD1 might be the D (5 bases). V shed 5 bases and J shed 5 bases, with 15 bases lying between them. The CDR3 extends over 13 amino acids. CDR1 SQVTM and CDR2 ANQGSEA come from the germline V gene. The CDR3 sequence: CSVTSQGTTEAFF. DNA for the CDR3: TGCAGCGTTACATCGCAGGGTACAACTGAAGCTTTCTTT.

The V and J genes are TRBV5-6 and TRBJ2-2; a possible D gene is TRBD1 (5 bases). The CDR3 is made up of 15 amino acids. V was clipped by 4 bases and J by 2 bases, with 12 bases between them. Germline CDR1 SGHDT, CDR2 YYEEEE. DNA for the CDR3: TGTGCCAGCAGCCTCCCGCAGGGTAACACCGGGGAGCTGTTTTTT. It yields the protein CASSLPQGNTGELFF.